This T cell receptor (beta chain) appears in the sequencing data of a study of control samples from healthy donors and cancer patients. The assay was immunoSEQ multiplex PCR, and TCRdb's table has in-frame clones only and misses some. The table lists 50,000 to 75,000 clones, roughly 85% of them singletons. The CDR3 has 16 amino acids. The V gene lost 3 bases and the J gene lost 2 bases, with 17 bases spanning the gap. Looked up from germline, CDR1 is SGHAT and CDR2 is FQNNGV. The sequencing sample was made of blood. This receptor was identified in a man aged 35 to 55 in good health. The chain combines TRBV11-2 with TRBJ2-7, with D uncertain. DNA for the CDR3: TGTGCCAGCAGCTTTGGGTTAGAGCAACTACCCTACGAGCAGTACTTC. Its protein product is CASSFGLEQLPYEQYF.